These 15 T cell receptor beta chains were all obtained from the same sample, sequenced in a study of blood T cell repertoires in COVID-19. Method: immunoSEQ multiplex PCR; TCRdb's copy keeps in-frame clones and lacks some. The table records about 130,000 clones, roughly 83% of them present only once. The source material was peripheral blood. These receptors originate from a woman at least 80 years old with acute or convalescent COVID-19.

This chain connects TRBV3-1 (or the pseudogene TRBV3-2) to TRBJ2-1, with D maybe TRBD1 (5 bases). There are 17 residues in the CDR3. Trimming stripped 0 bases from V and 3 bases from J, with 15 bases between. Germline CDR1 is LGHDT and CDR2 is YNNKEL (reference sequence). CDR3 coding DNA: TGTGCCAGCAGCCAAGAAGGATTCGACAGCTACTACAATGAGCAGTTCTTC. This translates into CASSQEGFDSYYNEQFF.

The chain carries TRBV6-5 and TRBJ1-3; D is ambiguous. This CDR3 is built from 12 residues. The germline gives CDR1 MNHEY, CDR2 SVGAGI. Trimming cost V 7 bases and J 3 bases, with 7 bases left between them. Here the CDR3 DNA reads TGTGCCAGCACATGGAGTGGAAACACCATATATTTT. This translates into CASTWSGNTIYF.

The chain joins TRBV10-3 to TRBJ2-1; 9 positions agree with TRBD1. The CDR3 spans 13 residues. The germline V gene has CDR1 ENHRY and CDR2 SYGVKD. The V and J ends lost 4 bases and 10 bases, in that order; junction bases with no gene match: 5. The CDR3 bases are TGTGCCATCAGTGGACAGGGGGGGGGCGAGCAGTTCTTC. This gives the protein CAISGQGGGEQFF.

The chain combines TRBV7-8 with TRBJ2-7; no clear D. Germline values: CDR1 SGHVS, CDR2 FQNEAQ. The germline V and J ends were trimmed by 5 bases and 6 bases, with 23 bases remaining between them. CDR3 length equals 16 residues. CDR3 amino acids: CASSPKERRQRAEQYF. CDR3 bases: TGTGCCAGCAGCCCTAAGGAGCGTCGTCAGCGTGCCGAGCAGTACTTC.

V and J are TRBV6-5 and TRBJ1-4; maybe TRBD1 (5 bases). Germline V gene lookup returns CDR1 MNHEY and CDR2 SVGAGI. The ends were cut back, 4 bases at V and 5 bases at J, with 14 bases in the middle. The CDR3 loop spans 15 amino acids. This CDR3 is CASSSTVGLNEKLFF. In nucleotides, the CDR3 is TGTGCCAGCAGTTCTACCGTGGGACTAAATGAAAAACTGTTTTTT.

This clone was detected a few times. This sequence joins TRBV7-8 and TRBJ1-4; 7 positions agree with TRBD1. The CDR3 has 16 amino acids. The junction had 7 bases not matched to a gene; V was cut back by 6 bases and J by 0 bases. Germline assignment: CDR1 SGHVS and CDR2 FQNEAQ. CDR3 DNA: TGTGCCAGCAGAATGACAGGGCGTGCAACTAATGAAAAACTGTTTTTT. It codes for CASRMTGRATNEKLFF. The entire variable domain, with the rest obtained from reference TRBV7-8 and TRBJ1-4, is as follows: GAGVSQSPRYKVAKRGQDVALRCDPISGHVSLFWYQQALGQGPEFLTYFQNEAQLDKSGLPSDRFFAERPEGSVSTLKIQRTQQEDSAVYLCASRMTGRATNEKLFFGSGTQLSVL.

The chain has TRBV3-1 (or the pseudogene TRBV3-2) and TRBJ2-3; TRBD2 matches 16 bases. Trimming removed 0 bases from V and 2 bases from J; junction bases left unmatched: 5. The CDR3 has 19 residues. Germline assignment: CDR1 LGHDT and CDR2 YNNKEL (reference sequence). As DNA, the CDR3 is TGTGCCAGCAGCCAAGACTGGGGACTAGCGGGGGGGTTCACAGATACGCAGTATTTT. This gives the protein CASSQDWGLAGGFTDTQYF.

The chain combines TRBV18 with TRBJ2-1; possible D gene TRBD2, 6 bases. This CDR3 region has 15 residues. CDR1 and CDR2 from the germline V gene are KGHSH and LQKENI. V lost 4 bases and J lost 2, with 12 bases in between. CDR3 DNA sequence: TGTGCCAGCTCACGGGACTCTCCCACCTACAATGAGCAGTTCTTC. Protein: CASSRDSPTYNEQFF.

V gene TRBV18 combines with J gene TRBJ1-1, with 7 bases lining up with TRBD1. With V trimmed by 5 bases and J by 10 bases, 10 bases remained unmatched. In germline, CDR1 is KGHSH, CDR2 LQKENI. This CDR3 region has 13 residues. CDR3 DNA: TGTGCCAGCTCAACCAACAGGGGAGATGGAGCTTTCTTT. Protein sequence: CASSTNRGDGAFF.

The chain joins TRBV7-9 to TRBJ1-1; 8 bases are a match to TRBD1. CDR1 is SEHNR, CDR2 FQNEAQ, per germline (reference sequence). Trimming took 5 bases from V and 5 from J; bases not matched to a gene: 7. The length of the CDR3 is 14 residues. The CDR3 loop is CASSARTGITEAFF. In DNA form, the CDR3 reads TGTGCCAGCAGCGCACGGACAGGGATAACTGAAGCTTTCTTT.

The chain employs TRBV2 and TRBJ1-6, with TRBD1 matching over 7 bases. The CDR3 extends over 15 amino acids. With V trimmed by 6 bases and J by 6 bases, 8 bases remained unmatched. Germline V lookup: CDR1 SNHLY, CDR2 FYNNEI. CDR3 protein: CASSGGTEFNSPLHF. CDR3 in DNA: TGTGCCAGCAGCGGCGGGACAGAGTTTAATTCACCCCTCCACTTT.

This chain joins TRBV4-1 and TRBJ1-3; weak D call: TRBD1 (6 bases). This CDR3 is built from 17 residues. V gave up 0 bases and J gave up 2 bases, with 14 bases separating them. Germline CDR1 reads MGHRA; CDR2 reads YSYEKL. The CDR3 spells CASSQDPGGGTGNTIYF. The CDR3 DNA reads TGCGCCAGCAGCCAAGACCCCGGCGGGGGCACTGGAAACACCATATATTTT.

The rearrangement joins TRBV5-8 to TRBJ2-3; the match to TRBD1 covers 7 bases. The CDR3 is 16 amino acids. In germline, CDR1 is SGHTS, CDR2 YDEGEE. Germline trimming cut 4 bases from V and 2 bases from J; bases unmatched to any gene: 10. CDR3 region: CASSQGQARNTDTQYF. Written as DNA, the CDR3 is TGTGCCAGCAGCCAAGGACAGGCCAGGAACACAGATACGCAGTATTTT.

The chain employs TRBV10-3 and TRBJ1-2, with D hard to call. The germline V gene has CDR1 ENHRY and CDR2 SYGVKD. The CDR3 contains 15 residues. Trimming shortened V by 0 bases and J by 2 bases, and 10 bases separated the two germline ends. CDR3 nucleotides: TGTGCCATCAGTGAGTCGCGGGGATGGAACTATGGCTACACCTTC. This translates into CAISESRGWNYGYTF.

The V and J genes are TRBV6-5 and TRBJ2-1, with TRBD2 matching 8 bases. Germline trimming cut 5 bases from V and 3 bases from J; bases unmatched to any gene: 6. The V gene's germline CDR1 is MNHEY and CDR2 SVGAGI. The CDR3 loop spans 15 amino acids. CDR3 protein: CASSHEGLGYNEQFF. CDR3 DNA sequence: TGTGCCAGCAGTCATGAGGGACTAGGCTACAATGAGCAGTTCTTC.